This T cell receptor beta chain was sequenced during a study of early T cells in non-severe SARS-CoV-2 infection (dated by TCRdb to about 2021). For context, the study as a whole: Bulk RNA from unsorted whole blood was used for TCR sequencing, so alpha and beta chains could not be paired. On the study overall, not on this receptor specifically: VDJdb matching was skewed toward anti-spike CD8 responses and likely underestimated virus-specific expansions by missing private and CD4 specificities.

Reading from cysteine to phenylalanine, the CDR3 counts 13 amino acids. Here the CDR3 DNA is all that survives: 39 bases in frame from base 1. The junction carries 9 bases between V and J, which are trimmed by 4 bases and 5 bases respectively. The germline V gene yields MGHRA for CDR1 and YSYEKL for CDR2. The library was built by means of 5' RACE. The instrument was a NextSeq 500. In the TCR library protocol, unique molecular identifiers were attached to individual cDNA molecules to correct for PCR bias and sequencing error. Both TCR alpha and beta chains were sequenced, and tight co-correlation was observed between alpha and beta sequence abundances in each sample. The authors' analysis ran thus. Decombinator V4 was used to annotate the V gene, J gene and CDR3 of the TCR sequences. TCRs were defined as expanded if a significant change between any two time points was detected under a Poisson model with p below 0.0001. TCR abundances were normalised to the total number of TCRs sequenced in each sample and reported as counts per million. MAIT TCRs were defined by TRAV1-2 paired with TRAJ12, TRAJ20 or TRAJ33, and iNKT TCRs by TRAV10 paired with TRAJ18. VDJdb, accessed on 1 November 2021, was searched for TCRs annotated for CMV, EBV and SARS-CoV-2, and TCRs annotated for more than one antigen were excluded. TCRdb reworked the public reads: Q25 trimming with fastp, MiXCR clone assembly, productive beta chains retained. Rows with a matching CDR3 protein are joined into one entry that keeps the most common DNA and genes. The V and J calls come from TCRdb's annotation, not from the publication. This sample comprises about 100,000 distinct CDR3 sequences, over 10% of them detected only once. Approximately 6% of the sample goes to the ten largest clones.

The study was a case-control design nested within a healthcare worker cohort in London, UK, with weekly nasopharyngeal swab PCR tests and blood sampling. Healthcare workers were enrolled in the week of the UK lockdown, from 23 to 31 March 2020, and were followed every week for up to roughly 16 weeks. As for this clonotype: No antigen is known for it. The sample holds no much larger clone one base away, and base qualities are not on file.

Sequenced: whole blood. This clonotype was obtained from an adult who was a healthcare worker with PCR-confirmed SARS-CoV-2 infection or an uninfected control (not recorded which). In this chain, TRBV4-1 is recombined with TRBJ1-5; no D gene call is confident. The CDR3 in this case is CASSPGSYQPQHF. The nucleotide sequence reads as follows: TGCGCCAGCAGCCCAGGAAGTTATCAGCCCCAGCATTTT.